One and the same sample provided the 32 T cell receptor beta chains below, sequenced in a study of CD8+ T cells in alopecia areata. RNA, once extracted, was reverse transcribed into cDNA for use as the sequencing template. Generated by immunoSEQ multiplex PCR, the TCRdb table keeps only in-frame clones and is missing some. The profile shows roughly 140,000 clones, around 49% of them singletons. This material consisted of CD4+ T cells sorted from blood, taken at week 0. All receptors derive from a human donor with alopecia areata.

This clone came up a few times. The chain couples TRBV11-1 to TRBJ2-7, with D perhaps TRBD1 (6 bases). The V and J ends lost 2 bases and 5 bases respectively, with 16 bases between them. Germline V CDR1 and CDR2: SGHAT, FQDESV (reference sequence). The CDR3 is 15 amino acids. CDR3 DNA sequence: TGTGCCAGCAGCTTATGGTCGGGACAAAACCACGAGCAGTACTTC. Encoded protein: CASSLWSGQNHEQYF.

The chain carries TRBV5-4 and TRBJ2-1, with no clear D. The CDR3 spans 13 residues. Between the trimmed V and J ends, which lost 2 bases and 3 bases, there was a span of 6 bases. Germline loops: CDR1 SGHNT, CDR2 YYREEE (reference sequence). CDR3 amino acids: CASSFFLYNEQFF. CDR3 nucleotides: TGTGCCAGCAGCTTCTTTCTCTACAATGAGCAGTTCTTC.

The rearrangement uses TRBV20-1 and TRBJ2-7; D gene uncertain. Germline lookup yields CDR1 DFQATT and CDR2 SNEGSKA (reference sequence). This CDR3 has 9 residues. The V gene lost 5 bases and the J gene lost 1 base, with 0 bases spanning the gap. CDR3 residues: CSASYEQYF. The CDR3 DNA is TGCAGTGCTTCCTACGAGCAGTACTTC.

The chain's CDR3 is CASSLEGGLYEQYF. CDR3 DNA sequence: TGTGCCAGCAGCTTAGAGGGAGGCCTGTACGAGCAGTACTTC. The chain employs TRBV7-9 and TRBJ2-7; weak D call: TRBD2 (6 bases). CDR1 SEHNR and CDR2 FQNEAQ come from the germline V gene (reference sequence). CDR3 size: 14 residues. Trimming cost V 1 base and J 4 bases, with 11 bases left between them.

In its sample, this clone was seen a few times. The chain combines TRBV9 with TRBJ1-5; TRBD1 matches at 9 bases. J lost 9 bases, V lost 0 bases, and 16 bases had no gene match. The CDR3 is made up of 18 amino acids. Per the germline V gene, CDR1 is SGDLS and CDR2 is YYNGEE. CDR3 DNA: TGTGCCAGCAGCGTAGCTAAGGATGGAGGGACAGGGTTTCGGCCCCAGCATTTT. Its translation: CASSVAKDGGTGFRPQHF.

The rearrangement uses TRBV28 and TRBJ1-2; the match to TRBD1 covers 7 bases. The CDR3 is 12 residues long. V shed 8 bases and J 6 bases; nucleotides not matched to a gene: 6. Looked up from germline, CDR1 is MDHEN and CDR2 is SYDVKM. CDR3 protein: CASHVDRDGYTF. As DNA, the CDR3 is TGTGCCAGCCATGTTGACAGGGATGGCTACACCTTC.

This clone has only a few counts. CDR3 sequence reads: CARRKRTTDTQYF. DNA for the CDR3: TGTGCCAGGAGGAAGCGGACTACAGATACGCAGTATTTT. The chain has TRBV19 and TRBJ2-3; D possibly corresponds to TRBD2 (5 bases). The CDR3 loop spans 13 amino acids. The V gene lost 9 bases and the J gene lost 3 bases, with 13 bases spanning the gap. CDR1 and CDR2 from the germline V gene are LNHDA and SQIVND (reference sequence).

The chain has TRBV7-9 and TRBJ2-5; tentative D call: TRBD1 (6 bases). The CDR3 length is 15 residues. CDR1 and CDR2 from the germline V gene are SEHNR and FQNEAQ (reference sequence). Trimming took off 3 bases at V and 2 bases at J, with 13 bases between the two ends. This chain's CDR3 is CASSFVAGAQETQYF. CDR3 in DNA: TGTGCCAGCAGCTTCGTGGCAGGGGCACAAGAGACCCAGTACTTC. The whole variable domain, filled in from reference TRBV7-9 and TRBJ2-5, reads DTGVSQNPRHKITKRGQNVTFRCDPISEHNRLYWYRQTLGQGPEFLTYFQNEAQLEKSRLLSDRFSAERPKGSFSTLEIQRTEQGDSAMYLCASSFVAGAQETQYFGPGTRLLVL.

DNA of the CDR3: TGTGCCAGTAGTTGGTTGCGGGGATCAGGGGCCAACGTCCTGACTTTC. It yields the protein CASSWLRGSGANVLTF. The chain carries TRBV19 and TRBJ2-6, with D possibly being TRBD2 (6 bases). Per the germline V gene, CDR1 is LNHDA and CDR2 is SQIVND (reference sequence). This CDR3 has 16 residues. Trimming removed 5 bases at V and 4 bases at J, with 15 bases between.

The genes are TRBV29-1 and TRBJ2-5; D is possibly TRBD1 (6 bases). V lost 6 bases and J 5 bases, leaving 22 bases between the germline ends. Germline CDR1 is SQVTM and CDR2 is ANQGSEA. The CDR3 loop spans 15 amino acids. CDR3 loop: CSVGRGHLLGETQYF. CDR3 coding DNA: TGCAGCGTGGGAAGGGGACATCTCCTAGGGGAGACCCAGTACTTC.

This clone was seen just once. Other nucleotide sequences in the sample specify the same CDR3. The chain's CDR3 is CASSKRRGETQYF. CDR3 nucleotide sequence: TGTGCCAGCAGTAAGCGTAGGGGGGAGACCCAGTACTTC. The gene calls are TRBV27 and TRBJ2-5; D is possibly TRBD1 (6 bases). Germline V lookup: CDR1 MNHEY, CDR2 SMNVEV (reference sequence). The length of the CDR3 is 13 residues. V dropped 5 bases and J dropped 5 bases, with 12 bases sitting between them.

This chain links TRBV29-1 with TRBJ2-2, with unresolved D. Trimming pared 3 bases from V and 3 bases from J, leaving 5 bases between. There are 12 residues in the CDR3. Germline assignment: CDR1 SQVTM and CDR2 ANQGSEA. The CDR3: CSVDRHTGELFF. The CDR3 region has the DNA TGCAGCGTTGACCGGCACACCGGGGAGCTGTTTTTT.

This clone was observed a few times. The V and J genes are TRBV29-1 and TRBJ2-6; D might be TRBD1 (7 bases). The length of the CDR3 is 15 residues. V was cut by 6 bases and J by 4 bases, with 16 bases left in between. CDR1 is SQVTM, CDR2 ANQGSEA, per germline. CDR3 bases: TGCAGCGTCAGACAGGGACTCACCGGGGCCAACGTCCTGACTTTC. Translating it yields CSVRQGLTGANVLTF.

This clone was seen a single time. The rearrangement joins TRBV2 to TRBJ2-1; TRBD2 matches at 7 bases. Trimming removed 5 bases from V and 5 bases from J; junction bases left unmatched: 12. The CDR3 totals 16 residues. In germline, CDR1 is SNHLY, CDR2 FYNNEI. CDR3 nucleotide sequence: TGTGCCAGCAGTTGGGTCCGGGACTATCAAGACAATGAGCAGTTCTTC. Translation gives CASSWVRDYQDNEQFF.

This clone was detected only a few times. The chain couples TRBV5-1 to TRBJ1-1, with unresolved D. The CDR3 contains 14 residues. The V gene's germline CDR1 is SGHRS and CDR2 YFSETQ. Trimming stripped 0 bases from V and 0 bases from J, with 6 bases between. The CDR3 here is CASSLVAVNTEAFF. CDR3 bases: TGCGCCAGCAGCTTGGTGGCAGTGAACACTGAAGCTTTCTTT.

This clone was seen a handful of times. The chain combines TRBV6-5 with TRBJ1-2; TRBD1 matches at 7 bases. The CDR3 runs to 13 residues. The germline gives CDR1 MNHEY, CDR2 SVGAGI. The V and J ends lost 4 bases and 7 bases, in that order; junction bases with no gene match: 6. CDR3 in DNA: TGTGCCAGCAGTTCGACAGGGACCGGTGGCTACACCTTC. Translation: CASSSTGTGGYTF.

V and J are TRBV30 and TRBJ2-7, with a possible D match to TRBD1 (5 bases). The germline CDR1 and CDR2 sequences are GTSNPN and SVGIG (reference sequence). Trimming pared 2 bases from V and 1 base from J, leaving 18 bases between. The CDR3 length is 16 residues. The CDR3 nucleotides are TGTGCCTGGAGTTTTAGGGGTGCGGCAGGTTCCTACGAGCAGTACTTC. The encoded protein is CAWSFRGAAGSYEQYF. The full variable domain, in which reference TRBV30 and TRBJ2-7 provide the parts outside the CDR3, is SQTIHQWPATLVQPVGSPLSLECTVEGTSNPNLYWYRQAAGRGLQLLFYSVGIGQISSEVPQNLSASRPQDRQFILSSKKLLLSDSGFYLCAWSFRGAAGSYEQYFGPGTRLTVT.

This rearrangement joins TRBV4-1 to TRBJ2-5; the D is unclear. The V end was cut by 0 bases, the J end by 2 bases, with 10 bases between. The CDR3 totals 15 residues. Germline V gene lookup returns CDR1 MGHRA and CDR2 YSYEKL. The CDR3 nucleotides are TGCGCCAGCAGCCAAGATAATGGCAGACAAGAGACCCAGTACTTC. Residues: CASSQDNGRQETQYF.

There are a few counts of this clone. J is TRBJ1-5 and V is TRBV30; 8 bases map to TRBD1. This CDR3 has 13 amino acids. Germline values: CDR1 GTSNPN, CDR2 SVGIG (reference sequence). The junction had 1 base not matched to a gene; V was cut back by 3 bases and J by 3 bases. CDR3 DNA sequence: TGTGCCTGGAGGGACAGGGCCAATCAGCCCCAGCATTTT. It codes for CAWRDRANQPQHF.

The chain couples TRBV4-2 to TRBJ1-2; D not certain. The CDR3 length is 14 residues. In germline, CDR1 is LGHNA, CDR2 YNFKEQ. Trimming removed 0 bases at V and 1 base at J, with 6 bases between. The CDR3 nucleotides read TGTGCCAGCAGCCAAGAGGCCCGTAACTATGGCTACACCTTC. It yields the protein CASSQEARNYGYTF.

The chain is built from TRBV29-1 and TRBJ1-1; no firm D call. Trimming removed 4 bases at V and 0 bases at J, with 12 bases between. Germline V gene sequence: CDR1 SQVTM, CDR2 ANQGSEA. CDR3 length equals 14 residues. CDR3 sequence (DNA): TGCAGCGTTGCCACGACGGTCCTGAACACTGAAGCTTTCTTT. Amino acid sequence: CSVATTVLNTEAFF.

This clone has more than one count but fewer than ten. The gene calls are TRBV29-1 and TRBJ2-5; D might be TRBD1 (6 bases). The V gene's germline CDR1 is SQVTM and CDR2 ANQGSEA. The V and J ends lost 7 bases and 5 bases respectively, with 14 bases between them. CDR3 length equals 12 residues. The CDR3 region is CSGAQGAETQYF. CDR3 DNA sequence: TGCAGCGGGGCACAGGGTGCGGAGACCCAGTACTTC.

Here the CDR3 DNA reads TGTGCCAGCAGCTTAAAGGCCTCTGCGGGCCCGTACAATGAGCAGTTCTTC. Protein sequence: CASSLKASAGPYNEQFF. The chain uses TRBV7-3 and TRBJ2-1, with TRBD2 as a possible D gene (5 bases). Trimming shortened V by 1 base and J by 4 bases, and 17 bases separated the two germline ends. Germline-derived CDR1 and CDR2 are SGHTA and FQGTGA. The CDR3 is 17 residues long.

Details on this clone: This sequence may be a read error, since a much larger clone differs from it by one base. This specimen includes other DNA sequences encoding the same CDR3. The V call is TRBV10-3, the J call TRBJ2-1; D is ambiguous. CDR3 size: 11 residues. V was trimmed by 3 bases and J by 7 bases, leaving 4 bases between them. Per germline, CDR1 ENHRY and CDR2 SYGVKD. CDR3 DNA sequence: TGTGCCATCAGTGAACGGAATGAGCAGTTCTTC. Translating gives CAISERNEQFF.

Comment on this clone: This sample also contains other DNA sequences that code for the same CDR3. This rearrangement joins TRBV29-1 to TRBJ2-2; possibly TRBD1 for D (6 bases). The CDR3 is 14 amino acids. Trimming cost V 6 bases and J 1 base, with 12 bases left between them. CDR1 SQVTM and CDR2 ANQGSEA come from the germline V gene. The CDR3: CSVDGRGNTGELFF. The DNA for the CDR3 is TGCAGCGTGGACGGCAGGGGGAACACCGGGGAGCTGTTTTTT.

V and J are TRBV11-1 and TRBJ2-1; 9 nucleotides line up with TRBD1. The ends lost 5 bases at V and 3 bases at J; junction bases unmatched: 11. Germline V gene sequence: CDR1 SGHAT, CDR2 FQDESV (reference sequence). This CDR3 comprises 17 residues. The CDR3 DNA reads as TGTGCCAGCAGCGCGGGACAGGGTTCGCGGGGCTACAATGAGCAGTTCTTC. Translating gives CASSAGQGSRGYNEQFF.

Within the sample, this clone is medium-sized. This chain connects TRBV5-1 to TRBJ2-4; D ambiguous. V was clipped by 0 bases and J by 8 bases, with 12 bases between them. CDR1 and CDR2 from the germline V gene are SGHRS and YFSETQ. CDR3 length: 14 residues. CDR3 DNA sequence: TGCGCCAGCAGCTTGGACGGTCGCCGGGACATTCAGTACTTC. This gives the protein CASSLDGRRDIQYF.

The genes are TRBV6-1 and TRBJ2-3; 13 bases align to TRBD2. Germline trimming cut 4 bases from V and 5 bases from J; bases unmatched to any gene: 6. The CDR3 spans 16 residues. Germline values: CDR1 MNHNS, CDR2 SASEGT. CDR3 region: CASSGRLAGGQDTQYF. In DNA form, the CDR3 reads TGTGCCAGCAGTGGAAGACTAGCGGGAGGTCAAGATACGCAGTATTTT.

The chain recombines TRBV14 with TRBJ2-3; TRBD1 might be the D (5 bases). Germline V lookup: CDR1 SGHDN, CDR2 FVKESK. The CDR3 runs 14 residues. Trimming cost V 1 base and J 4 bases, with 9 bases left between them. This chain's CDR3 is CASSQVRGADTQYF. Written as DNA, the CDR3 is TGTGCCAGCAGCCAAGTAAGGGGTGCAGATACGCAGTATTTT.

This chain connects TRBV5-8 to TRBJ1-5; D is possibly TRBD1 (5 bases). From germline, CDR1 is SGHTS and CDR2 YDEGEE. Trimming took 4 bases from V and 2 from J, leaving 13 bases between them. This CDR3 region has 15 residues. CDR3 sequence: CASSRGSRGNQPQHF. CDR3 nucleotide sequence: TGTGCCAGCAGCCGGGGTAGCAGGGGCAATCAGCCCCAGCATTTT.

The J gene is TRBJ2-5, the V gene TRBV27, with 7 bases fitting TRBD2. Losses at the gene ends were 6 bases for V and 5 bases for J; bases not matched to a gene: 9. CDR3 length: 14 amino acids. Germline V lookup: CDR1 MNHEY, CDR2 SMNVEV (reference sequence). DNA for the CDR3: TGTGCCAGCAGCCCGAGCGGGATCCCCGAGACCCAGTACTTC. Its protein product is CASSPSGIPETQYF.

This clone has a handful of counts. V is TRBV30 and J is TRBJ1-5; 7 bases line up with TRBD1. Germline CDR1 is GTSNPN and CDR2 is SVGIG (reference sequence). Trimming removed 5 bases from V and 3 bases from J; junction bases left unmatched: 4. The CDR3 sequence is 13 residues long. For the CDR3, the DNA is TGTGCCTGGGGAGACAGGGCCAATCAGCCCCAGCATTTT. This gives the protein CAWGDRANQPQHF.